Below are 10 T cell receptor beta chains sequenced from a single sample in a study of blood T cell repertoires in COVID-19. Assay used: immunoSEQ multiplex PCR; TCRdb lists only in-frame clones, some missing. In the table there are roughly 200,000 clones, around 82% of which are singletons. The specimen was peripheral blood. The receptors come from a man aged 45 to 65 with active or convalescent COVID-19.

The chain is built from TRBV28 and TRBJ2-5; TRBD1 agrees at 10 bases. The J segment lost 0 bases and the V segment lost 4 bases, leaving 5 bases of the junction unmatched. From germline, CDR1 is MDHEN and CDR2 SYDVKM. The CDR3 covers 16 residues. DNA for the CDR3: TGTGCCAGCAGTTCCTCGGGACAGGGGTACCAAGAGACCCAGTACTTC. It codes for CASSSSGQGYQETQYF.

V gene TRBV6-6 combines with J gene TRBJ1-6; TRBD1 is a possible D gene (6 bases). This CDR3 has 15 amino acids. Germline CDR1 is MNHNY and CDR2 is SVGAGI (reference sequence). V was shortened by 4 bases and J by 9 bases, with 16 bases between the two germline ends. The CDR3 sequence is CASSSPGTTVSPLHF. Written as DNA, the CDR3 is TGTGCCAGCAGTTCGCCCGGGACAACAGTTTCACCCCTCCACTTT.

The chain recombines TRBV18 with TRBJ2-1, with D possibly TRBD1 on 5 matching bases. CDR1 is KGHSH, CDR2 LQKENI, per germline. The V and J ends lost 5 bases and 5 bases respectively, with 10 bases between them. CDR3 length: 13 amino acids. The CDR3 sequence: CASSIDSDNEQFF. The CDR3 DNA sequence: TGTGCCAGCTCAATCGACAGCGACAATGAGCAGTTCTTC.

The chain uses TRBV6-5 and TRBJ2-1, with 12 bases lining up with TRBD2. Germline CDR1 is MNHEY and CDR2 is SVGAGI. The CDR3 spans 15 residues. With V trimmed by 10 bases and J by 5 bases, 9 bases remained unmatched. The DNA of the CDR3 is TGTGCCACGGCGACTAGCGGGGGTGAAAACAATGAGCAGTTCTTC. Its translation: CATATSGGENNEQFF.

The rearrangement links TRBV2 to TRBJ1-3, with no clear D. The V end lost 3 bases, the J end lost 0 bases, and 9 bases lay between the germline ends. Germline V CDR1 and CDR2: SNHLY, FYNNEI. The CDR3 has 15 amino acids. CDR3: CASSEADYSGNTIYF. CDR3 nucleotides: TGTGCCAGCAGTGAGGCAGACTACTCTGGAAACACCATATATTTT.

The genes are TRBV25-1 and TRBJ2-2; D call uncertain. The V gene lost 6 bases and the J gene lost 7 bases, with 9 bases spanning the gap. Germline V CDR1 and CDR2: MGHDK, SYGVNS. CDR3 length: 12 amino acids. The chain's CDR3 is CASRAPHGELFF. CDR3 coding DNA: TGTGCCAGCAGGGCCCCCCACGGGGAGCTGTTTTTT.

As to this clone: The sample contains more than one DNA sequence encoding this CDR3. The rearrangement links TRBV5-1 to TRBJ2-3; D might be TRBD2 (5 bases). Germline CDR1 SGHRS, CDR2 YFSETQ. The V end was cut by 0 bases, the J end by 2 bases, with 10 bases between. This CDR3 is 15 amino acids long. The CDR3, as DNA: TGCGCCAGCAGCTTGGCCGGGGTTCCCACAGATACGCAGTATTTT. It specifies CASSLAGVPTDTQYF.

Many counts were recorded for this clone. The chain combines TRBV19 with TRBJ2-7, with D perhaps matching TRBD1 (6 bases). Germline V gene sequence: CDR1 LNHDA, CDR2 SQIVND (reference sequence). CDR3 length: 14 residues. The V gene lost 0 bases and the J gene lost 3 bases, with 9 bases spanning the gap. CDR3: CASSIDQGNYEQYF. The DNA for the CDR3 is TGTGCCAGTAGTATAGATCAGGGGAACTACGAGCAGTACTTC.

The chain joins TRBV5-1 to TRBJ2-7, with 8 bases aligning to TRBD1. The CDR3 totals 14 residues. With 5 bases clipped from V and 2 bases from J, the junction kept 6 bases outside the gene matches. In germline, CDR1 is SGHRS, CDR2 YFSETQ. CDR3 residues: CASRTGASTYEQYF. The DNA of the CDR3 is TGCGCCAGCAGGACAGGGGCCAGCACCTACGAGCAGTACTTC.

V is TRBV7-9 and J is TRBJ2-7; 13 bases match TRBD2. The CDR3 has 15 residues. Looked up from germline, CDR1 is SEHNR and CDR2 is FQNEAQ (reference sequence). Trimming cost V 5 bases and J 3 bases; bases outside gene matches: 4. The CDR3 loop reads CASSPRTSGGYEQYF. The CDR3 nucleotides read TGTGCCAGCAGCCCCCGGACTAGCGGGGGCTACGAGCAGTACTTC.